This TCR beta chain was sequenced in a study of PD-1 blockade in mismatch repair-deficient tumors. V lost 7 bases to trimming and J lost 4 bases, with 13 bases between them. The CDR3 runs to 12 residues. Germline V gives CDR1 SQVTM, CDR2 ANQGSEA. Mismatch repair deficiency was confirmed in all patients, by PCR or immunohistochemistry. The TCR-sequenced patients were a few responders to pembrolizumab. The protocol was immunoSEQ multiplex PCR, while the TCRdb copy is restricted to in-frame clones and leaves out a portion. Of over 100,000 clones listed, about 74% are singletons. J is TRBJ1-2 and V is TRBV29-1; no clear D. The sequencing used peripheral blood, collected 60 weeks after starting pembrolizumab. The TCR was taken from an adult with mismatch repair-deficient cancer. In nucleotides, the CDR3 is TGCAGCGCCGGCCCGGTGAGCTATGGCTACACCTTC. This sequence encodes CSAGPVSYGYTF.